A single sample gave rise to the 25 T cell receptor beta chains below, sequenced in a study of identical twins. TCRdb fed the 5' RACE reads into MiXCR, producing one record per CDR3 protein. Among a few hundred thousand distinct CDR3 sequences listed, under 20% were seen once. Material: naive T cells sorted from blood. The source is a man in his fifties or sixties in good health.

J is TRBJ2-3 and V is TRBV28; D not resolved. CDR3 length equals 15 residues. Germline loops: CDR1 MDHEN, CDR2 SYDVKM. Trimming removed 3 bases from V and 2 bases from J, with 12 bases in between. The CDR3 reads CASSFGARSTDTQYF. CDR3 sequence (DNA): TGTGCCAGCAGTTTTGGTGCACGCTCCACAGATACGCAGTATTTT.

This clonotype was seen at least ten times. The chain is built from TRBV5-1 and TRBJ1-2; the D is unclear. V gave up 0 bases and J gave up 3 bases, with 12 bases separating them. The CDR3 extends over 15 amino acids. In germline, CDR1 is SGHRS, CDR2 YFSETQ. The CDR3 is CASSLVARDYYGYTF. CDR3 nucleotides: TGCGCCAGCAGCTTGGTCGCGAGGGATTACTATGGCTACACCTTC.

This rearrangement joins TRBV30 to TRBJ1-2; D is unclear. The CDR3 has 11 amino acids. From germline, CDR1 is GTSNPN and CDR2 SVGIG (reference sequence). V lost 0 bases to trimming and J lost 8 bases, with 7 bases between them. CDR3 sequence: CAWSVLIGYTF. The CDR3 DNA sequence: TGTGCCTGGAGTGTACTTATCGGCTACACCTTC.

This clonotype occurred a few times. The chain links TRBV20-1 to TRBJ2-7; weak D call: TRBD2 (5 bases). Trimming removed 1 base from V and 7 bases from J, with 8 bases in between. CDR3 length: 11 amino acids. Germline V gene lookup returns CDR1 DFQATT and CDR2 SNEGSKA (reference sequence). CDR3 DNA: TGCAGTGCTAGAGCCCGGAGGGAGCAGTACTTC. As protein: CSARARREQYF.

J is TRBJ2-3 and V is TRBV7-2; 10 positions match TRBD1. This CDR3 contains 13 residues. Trimming removed 4 bases from V and 6 bases from J; junction bases left unmatched: 1. Germline values: CDR1 SGHTA, CDR2 FQGNSA. The CDR3 DNA follows: TGTGCCAGCAGCTCGGACAGGGGGGATACGCAGTATTTT. Translation: CASSSDRGDTQYF.

This clonotype was seen repeatedly, ten times or more. The rearrangement uses TRBV29-1 and TRBJ2-1; 8 nucleotides align to TRBD1. V lost 2 bases and J lost 5; bases outside the gene matches: 8. Germline loops: CDR1 SQVTM, CDR2 ANQGSEA. CDR3 length: 15 residues. The CDR3 loop reads CSVELGRGRNNEQFF. The CDR3 nucleotides read TGCAGCGTTGAACTCGGCAGGGGGCGGAACAATGAGCAGTTCTTC.

This clonotype came up a few times. The genes are TRBV7-2 and TRBJ2-3; D assignment may be TRBD1 or TRBD2 (6 bases each). The CDR3 runs to 16 residues. V shed 1 base and J shed 0 bases, with 11 bases lying between them. The germline CDR1 and CDR2 sequences are SGHTA and FQGNSA. The CDR3 nucleotides are TGTGCCAGCAGCTTAGTGGGGGGCGGGAGCACAGATACGCAGTATTTT. Its protein is CASSLVGGGSTDTQYF.

This clonotype was recorded a few times. The gene calls are TRBV29-1 and TRBJ2-7; tentatively, D is TRBD2 (6 bases). The CDR3 extends over 12 amino acids. V was cut by 4 bases and J by 3 bases, with 10 bases left in between. Germline values: CDR1 SQVTM, CDR2 ANQGSEA. CDR3 in amino acids: CSVGEAFYEQYF. The CDR3 nucleotides read TGCAGCGTTGGGGAGGCTTTCTACGAGCAGTACTTC.

There are a few counts of this clonotype. The J gene is TRBJ2-4, the V gene TRBV6-2 or TRBV6-3, with TRBD2 identical over 9 bases. Germline V gene data show CDR1 as MNHEY and CDR2 as SVGEGT. The CDR3 contains 18 residues. V gave up 5 bases and J gave up 0 bases; unmatched junction bases: 11. CDR3 residues: CASSGELAGYLAKNIQYF. CDR3 coding DNA: TGTGCCAGCAGTGGCGAGCTAGCGGGATATCTAGCCAAAAACATTCAGTACTTC.

This clonotype was seen ten or more times. The chain joins TRBV7-6 to TRBJ2-1; 9 positions match TRBD2. Germline V gene data show CDR1 as SGHVS and CDR2 as FNYEAQ. The CDR3 runs 17 residues. The V gene end was trimmed by 4 bases and the J gene end by 4 bases; junction bases not matched to a gene: 11. The CDR3 sequence is CASSSPLAGGKYNEQFF. CDR3 bases: TGTGCCAGCAGCTCGCCCCTGGCGGGGGGGAAATACAATGAGCAGTTCTTC.

This clonotype occurred many times. The chain uses TRBV4-2 and TRBJ2-3; TRBD2 matches 11 bases. Per germline, CDR1 LGHNA and CDR2 YNFKEQ. V dropped 0 bases and J dropped 0; count of bases not matched to a gene: 5. This CDR3 region has 18 residues. The CDR3 sequence is CASSQDWGLAVSTDTQYF. DNA for the CDR3: TGTGCCAGCAGCCAAGATTGGGGACTAGCGGTTAGCACAGATACGCAGTATTTT.

V and J are TRBV5-1 and TRBJ2-3, with TRBD2 matching over 12 bases. V lost 3 bases to trimming and J lost 1 base; unmatched junction nucleotides: 6. This CDR3 comprises 17 residues. Germline V gene lookup returns CDR1 SGHRS and CDR2 YFSETQ. The CDR3 sequence is CASSSKLAGGRTDTQYF. The CDR3 nucleotides read TGCGCCAGCAGCTCTAAACTAGCGGGAGGCCGCACAGATACGCAGTATTTT. Together with reference TRBV5-1 and TRBJ2-3, the CDR3 gives the full variable domain: KAGVTQTPRYLIKTRGQQVTLSCSPISGHRSVSWYQQTPGQGLQFLFEYFSETQRNKGNFPGRFSGRQFSNSRSEMNVSTLELGDSALYLCASSSKLAGGRTDTQYFGPGTRLTVL.

The V call is TRBV12-3 or TRBV12-4, the J call TRBJ2-2; 7 bases map to TRBD2. V was clipped by 5 bases and J by 7 bases; unmatched bases: 4. The CDR3 sequence is 13 residues long. Here the CDR3 reads CASSPLAVGELFF. CDR3 coding DNA: TGTGCCAGCAGTCCGCTAGCGGTCGGGGAGCTGTTTTTT.

This clonotype was seen more than once but under ten times. The V and J genes are TRBV25-1 and TRBJ1-5; no reliable D call. Germline CDR1 MGHDK, CDR2 SYGVNS. The V gene lost 7 bases and the J gene lost 7 bases, with 11 bases spanning the gap. The CDR3 extends over 12 amino acids. CDR3 bases: TGTGCCAGCAATCATGGTGGGCAGCCCCAGCATTTT. Translation: CASNHGGQPQHF.

This clonotype was counted between two and nine times. V usage is TRBV5-6 and J usage is TRBJ2-7; 8 bases are a match to TRBD2. CDR3 length: 15 amino acids. Germline CDR1 is SGHDT and CDR2 is YYEEEE. V trimming: 6 bases; J trimming: 6 bases; junction bases outside the gene matches: 14. This CDR3 is CASTPGFSSGGEQYF. In nucleotides, the CDR3 is TGTGCCAGCACACCGGGGTTCAGCAGCGGGGGCGAGCAGTACTTC.

The table lists this clonotype with a few counts. The rearrangement joins TRBV10-1 to TRBJ2-1; D is unresolved. Trimming took 1 base from V and 5 from J, leaving 9 bases between them. The germline V gene has CDR1 WNHNN and CDR2 SYGVQD (reference sequence). This CDR3 contains 14 residues. CDR3 sequence (DNA): TGCGCCAGCAGTGAGTACCGAACCAACAATGAGCAGTTCTTC. It specifies CASSEYRTNNEQFF.

The chain carries TRBV27 and TRBJ2-2; D unclear. V dropped 0 bases and J dropped 6 bases, with 2 bases sitting between them. CDR1 and CDR2 (germline): MNHEY, SMNVEV (reference sequence). This CDR3 comprises 12 residues. CDR3 sequence (DNA): TGTGCCAGCAGTTTATCCCCCGGGGAGCTGTTTTTT. Its translation is CASSLSPGELFF.

This sequence joins TRBV6-1 and TRBJ1-4; D unresolved. This CDR3 contains 14 residues. Germline-derived CDR1 and CDR2 are MNHNS and SASEGT. The V gene lost 1 base and the J gene lost 7 bases, with 10 bases spanning the gap. The CDR3 nucleotides are TGTGCCAGCAGTGAAGTAACAGTGGGTGAAAAACTGTTTTTT. Translating it yields CASSEVTVGEKLFF.

This clonotype was seen more than once but under ten times. The chain recombines TRBV4-2 with TRBJ2-5; 12 bases are shared with TRBD1. The CDR3 has 16 amino acids. J lost 1 base, V lost 1 base, and 1 base had no gene match. Per germline, CDR1 LGHNA and CDR2 YNFKEQ. The DNA of the CDR3 is TGTGCCAGCAGCCAAGGGGGACAGGGGGCCCAAGAGACCCAGTACTTC. It specifies CASSQGGQGAQETQYF.

The table lists this clonotype with a count of one. The chain joins TRBV7-2 to TRBJ2-5, with D possibly TRBD2 on 6 matching bases. Germline loops: CDR1 SGHTA, CDR2 FQGNSA. The CDR3 sequence is 15 residues long. The V and J ends lost 4 bases and 3 bases respectively, with 15 bases between them. The CDR3 here is CASSSMGLLKETQYF. The CDR3 coding sequence is TGTGCCAGCAGCTCTATGGGACTGCTAAAAGAGACCCAGTACTTC.

The gene calls are TRBV7-4 and TRBJ2-3; 7 nucleotides align to TRBD1. CDR1 and CDR2 (germline): SGHVT, SQSDAQ. The CDR3 has 15 amino acids. V lost 2 bases and J lost 6; bases outside the gene matches: 8. Here the CDR3 reads CASSLFDRVEDTQYF. CDR3 DNA sequence: TGTGCCAGCAGCTTATTCGACAGGGTTGAGGATACGCAGTATTTT.

The V gene is TRBV3-1, the J gene TRBJ1-1; a possible D gene is TRBD1 (5 bases). V lost 0 bases to trimming and J lost 3 bases, with 11 bases between them. Germline CDR1 reads LGHDT; CDR2 reads YNNKEL (reference sequence). The CDR3 spans 15 residues. CDR3 amino acids: CASSQDNAGHTEAFF. In DNA, the CDR3 is TGTGCCAGCAGCCAAGATAATGCAGGGCACACTGAAGCTTTCTTT.

The V call is TRBV9, the J call TRBJ2-7; unclear D gene. V lost 4 bases and J 6 bases, leaving 11 bases between the germline ends. Germline V gives CDR1 SGDLS, CDR2 YYNGEE. The CDR3 covers 12 residues. The CDR3 loop is CASSPGGAEQYF. Here the CDR3 DNA reads TGTGCCAGCAGCCCTGGCGGAGCCGAGCAGTACTTC.

The rearrangement joins TRBV4-3 to TRBJ2-7, with 7 positions matching TRBD1. In germline, CDR1 is LGHNA, CDR2 YSLEER. Trimming removed 1 base from V and 1 base from J; junction bases left unmatched: 4. This CDR3 contains 15 residues. CDR3 residues: CASSQGGRGSYEQYF. DNA of the CDR3: TGCGCCAGCAGCCAAGGGGGCAGGGGGTCCTACGAGCAGTACTTC.

This clonotype turned up a few times. The rearrangement uses TRBV12-3 or TRBV12-4 and TRBJ1-3; 11 bases match TRBD1. Losses at the gene ends were 3 bases for V and 3 bases for J; bases not matched to a gene: 1. The CDR3 sequence is 15 residues long. Here the CDR3 DNA reads TGTGCCAGCAGTTTGGGACAGGGGGTTGGAAACACCATATATTTT. Its protein is CASSLGQGVGNTIYF.